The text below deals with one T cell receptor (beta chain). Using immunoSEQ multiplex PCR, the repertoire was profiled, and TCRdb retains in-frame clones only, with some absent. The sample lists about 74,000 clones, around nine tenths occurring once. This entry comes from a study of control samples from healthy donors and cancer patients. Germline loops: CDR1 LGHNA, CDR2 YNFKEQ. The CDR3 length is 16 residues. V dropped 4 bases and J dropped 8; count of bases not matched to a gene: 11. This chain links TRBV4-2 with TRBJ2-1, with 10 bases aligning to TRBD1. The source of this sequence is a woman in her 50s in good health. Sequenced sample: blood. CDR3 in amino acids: CASSRLTGTGVDEQFF. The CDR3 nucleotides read TGTGCCAGCAGCCGCCTGACCGGGACAGGGGTTGATGAGCAGTTCTTC.